This is a list of T cell receptor beta chains from one sample in a study of technical replicates of blood from a few donors. Profiling relied on immunoSEQ multiplex PCR, and the TCRdb table lists in-frame clones only, not all of them. The table records 65,000 to 90,000 clones, around 93% of them present only once. The sample was T cells isolated from PBMCs. All receptors come from a human donor in good health. Both conserved end residues are part of each CDR3. The order of the fields is J gene, V gene, clone size, D gene, CDR3 DNA, CDR3 protein. A D gene is named only where the DNA matches it firmly. Expanded clones get a size class; other rows say once, few or many, or leave the size out.

j_gene: TRBJ1-2
v_gene: TRBV6-1
abundance: .
d_gene: .
CDR3nt: TGTGCCAGCTACTCAGGGGAGCTCTATGGCTACACCTTC
CDR3aa: CASYSGELYGYTF

j_gene: TRBJ2-7
v_gene: TRBV11-3
abundance: .
d_gene: .
CDR3nt: TGTGCCAGCAGCTTAGGTATTGCCCGGGGTCGGTACGAGCAGTACTTC
CDR3aa: CASSLGIARGRYEQYF

j_gene: TRBJ1-1
v_gene: TRBV27
abundance: .
d_gene: .
CDR3nt: TGTGCCAGCGCCAGTGTTCGGGTCACTGAAGCTTTCTTT
CDR3aa: CASASVRVTEAFF

j_gene: TRBJ1-1
v_gene: TRBV2
abundance: .
d_gene: .
CDR3nt: TGTGCCAGCATCTACGGGGGGGCTGAAGCTTTCTTT
CDR3aa: CASIYGGAEAFF

j_gene: TRBJ2-1
v_gene: TRBV27
abundance: .
d_gene: .
CDR3nt: TGTGCCAGCAGTTATTCCGGGGGCTCCTACAATGAGCAGTTCTTC
CDR3aa: CASSYSGGSYNEQFF

j_gene: TRBJ1-3
v_gene: TRBV14
abundance: .
d_gene: .
CDR3nt: TGTGCCAGCAGCCTTAGCTGGAGCTCTGGAAACACCATATATTTT
CDR3aa: CASSLSWSSGNTIYF

j_gene: TRBJ1-1
v_gene: TRBV28
abundance: .
d_gene: .
CDR3nt: TGTGCCAGCAGTTTAATGGGAGGTTCCACTGAAGCTTTCTTT
CDR3aa: CASSLMGGSTEAFF

j_gene: TRBJ1-4
v_gene: TRBV2
abundance: once
d_gene: TRBD1
CDR3nt: TGTGCCAGCAGTACAGGACAGGACGTTGAAAAACTGTTTTTT
CDR3aa: CASSTGQDVEKLFF

j_gene: TRBJ1-1
v_gene: TRBV6-5
abundance: .
d_gene: .
CDR3nt: TGTGCCAGCAGTTACCCAGGATTGAACACTGAAGCTTTCTTT
CDR3aa: CASSYPGLNTEAFF

j_gene: TRBJ1-6
v_gene: TRBV4-1
abundance: .
d_gene: .
CDR3nt: TGCGCCAGCAGCCAAGCCCTTCAAGGGGTGAATAATTCACCCCTCCACTTT
CDR3aa: CASSQALQGVNNSPLHF

j_gene: TRBJ1-6
v_gene: TRBV5-1
abundance: .
d_gene: .
CDR3nt: TGCGCCAGCAGCTTGGAGACAGAACAATCACCCCTCCACTTT
CDR3aa: CASSLETEQSPLHF

j_gene: TRBJ1-3
v_gene: TRBV6-5
abundance: .
d_gene: TRBD1
CDR3nt: TGTGCCAGCAGTTACTCCGCAGGGGGCGCAGACACCATATATTTT
CDR3aa: CASSYSAGGADTIYF

j_gene: TRBJ2-3
v_gene: TRBV5-6
abundance: .
d_gene: .
CDR3nt: TGTGCCAGCAGCCTAGGTCGGACAGCCTACACAGATACGCAGTATTTT
CDR3aa: CASSLGRTAYTDTQYF

j_gene: TRBJ2-7
v_gene: TRBV27
abundance: .
d_gene: TRBD2
CDR3nt: TGTGCCAGCAGTTTGGGGGGGTTATACGAGCAGTACTTC
CDR3aa: CASSLGGLYEQYF

j_gene: TRBJ2-7
v_gene: TRBV28
abundance: .
d_gene: .
CDR3nt: TGTGCCAGCAGTTTAGCTCGGGACTGGGCCTACGAGCAGTACTTC
CDR3aa: CASSLARDWAYEQYF

j_gene: TRBJ1-1
v_gene: TRBV30
abundance: once
d_gene: TRBD1
CDR3nt: TGTGCCTGGAGTCGGGACAGAAACATGAACACTGAAGCTTTCTTT
CDR3aa: CAWSRDRNMNTEAFF

j_gene: TRBJ2-7
v_gene: TRBV4-1
abundance: .
d_gene: TRBD2
CDR3nt: TGCGCCAGCAGCCAAGAAGGGGAGGGCGAGCAGTACTTC
CDR3aa: CASSQEGEGEQYF

j_gene: TRBJ2-5
v_gene: TRBV6-6
abundance: .
d_gene: .
CDR3nt: TGTGCCAGCAGTTCTAAGCGGGCTGCCCAAGAGACCCAGTACTTC
CDR3aa: CASSSKRAAQETQYF

j_gene: TRBJ2-7
v_gene: TRBV7-9
abundance: .
d_gene: .
CDR3nt: TGTGCCAGCGACCGGGGGAACTCCTACGAGCAGTACTTC
CDR3aa: CASDRGNSYEQYF

j_gene: TRBJ2-7
v_gene: TRBV5-6
abundance: .
d_gene: .
CDR3nt: TGTGCCAGCAGAGACTACAGGGCCTACGAGCAGTACTTC
CDR3aa: CASRDYRAYEQYF

j_gene: TRBJ2-5
v_gene: TRBV9
abundance: once
d_gene: .
CDR3nt: TGTGCCAGCAGCGTAGAGATCGGGAAGACCCAGTACTTC
CDR3aa: CASSVEIGKTQYF

j_gene: TRBJ2-7
v_gene: TRBV9
abundance: .
d_gene: .
CDR3nt: TGTGCCAGCAGCGTAGACCCACAGAAATCCTACGAGCAGTACTTC
CDR3aa: CASSVDPQKSYEQYF

j_gene: TRBJ2-6
v_gene: TRBV10-1
abundance: once
d_gene: TRBD2
CDR3nt: TGCGCCAGCAGTGCGGCGGGAGACCGGTTTTTTTCTGGGGCCAACGTCCTGACTTTC
CDR3aa: CASSAAGDRFFSGANVLTF

j_gene: TRBJ2-7
v_gene: TRBV7-8
abundance: .
d_gene: TRBD1
CDR3nt: TGTGCCAGCAGCGTTCACAGGGGCCCTTCCTACGAGCAGTACTTC
CDR3aa: CASSVHRGPSYEQYF

j_gene: TRBJ2-5
v_gene: TRBV7-3
abundance: .
d_gene: .
CDR3nt: TGTGCCAGCAGCCCGAGGGATTCCCCAATGGAGACCCAGTACTTC
CDR3aa: CASSPRDSPMETQYF

j_gene: TRBJ2-3
v_gene: TRBV28
abundance: .
d_gene: .
CDR3nt: TGTGCCAGCAGTTCAAGCAGGATTAGCACAGATACGCAGTATTTT
CDR3aa: CASSSSRISTDTQYF

j_gene: TRBJ2-7
v_gene: TRBV5-6
abundance: .
d_gene: .
CDR3nt: TGTGCCAGCAGCACCCCGACAGGAAACGAGCAGTACTTC
CDR3aa: CASSTPTGNEQYF

j_gene: TRBJ2-3
v_gene: TRBV6-5
abundance: .
d_gene: .
CDR3nt: TGTGCCAGCAGTACGGGACTGGGGACGCAGTATTTT
CDR3aa: CASSTGLGTQYF

j_gene: TRBJ2-2
v_gene: TRBV5-5
abundance: .
d_gene: TRBD2
CDR3nt: TGTGCCAGCAGCTTGGCGGGACTAGCTATACCCGGGGAGCTGTTTTTT
CDR3aa: CASSLAGLAIPGELFF

j_gene: TRBJ2-7
v_gene: TRBV27
abundance: .
d_gene: .
CDR3nt: TGTGCCAGCAGTCCCCAACGTAGCTACGAGCAGTACTTC
CDR3aa: CASSPQRSYEQYF

j_gene: TRBJ2-2
v_gene: TRBV9
abundance: .
d_gene: .
CDR3nt: TGTGCCAGCAGCAAAGGAGGGGGGGCCCTGAACACCGGGGAGCTGTTTTTT
CDR3aa: CASSKGGGALNTGELFF

j_gene: TRBJ1-3
v_gene: TRBV7-9
abundance: .
d_gene: TRBD1
CDR3nt: TGTGCCAGCAGCCAAGTGTCCGGCGACAGGGGTGGAAACACCATATATTTT
CDR3aa: CASSQVSGDRGGNTIYF

j_gene: TRBJ1-2
v_gene: TRBV19
abundance: .
d_gene: .
CDR3nt: TGTGCCAGTAGTACCCGGTGGGGGCCACGAGGCTACACCTTC
CDR3aa: CASSTRWGPRGYTF

j_gene: TRBJ1-2
v_gene: TRBV25-1
abundance: once
d_gene: .
CDR3nt: TGTGCCAGCAGTGAATATAACGCGGGAAGCTATGGCTACACCTTC
CDR3aa: CASSEYNAGSYGYTF

j_gene: TRBJ2-7
v_gene: TRBV30
abundance: .
d_gene: TRBD2
CDR3nt: TGTGCCTGGAGTCCGCGGGAGCGGGGGGCCACCTACGAGCAGTACTTC
CDR3aa: CAWSPRERGATYEQYF

j_gene: TRBJ1-1
v_gene: TRBV7-9
abundance: .
d_gene: .
CDR3nt: TGTGCCAGCAGCCCACCAGGGAACACTGAAGCTTTCTTT
CDR3aa: CASSPPGNTEAFF

j_gene: TRBJ1-3
v_gene: TRBV30
abundance: .
d_gene: .
CDR3nt: TGTGCCTGGAGTGTGACAGACACTGGAAACACCATATATTTT
CDR3aa: CAWSVTDTGNTIYF

j_gene: TRBJ2-3
v_gene: TRBV6-5
abundance: .
d_gene: .
CDR3nt: TGTGCCAGCAGTTCTCTAGGAGCCTACACAGATACGCAGTATTTT
CDR3aa: CASSSLGAYTDTQYF

j_gene: TRBJ2-5
v_gene: TRBV18
abundance: .
d_gene: TRBD1
CDR3nt: TGTGCCAGCTCACGGGACAGGTTGGAGACCCAGTACTTC
CDR3aa: CASSRDRLETQYF

j_gene: TRBJ2-7
v_gene: TRBV7-8
abundance: .
d_gene: .
CDR3nt: TGTGCCAGCAGCCTGAAGAGACAGAACTCCTACGAGCAGTACTTC
CDR3aa: CASSLKRQNSYEQYF

j_gene: TRBJ1-2
v_gene: TRBV28
abundance: .
d_gene: .
CDR3nt: TGTGCCAGCAGCCAGGGTTGGATTAACTATGGCTACACCTTC
CDR3aa: CASSQGWINYGYTF

j_gene: TRBJ2-3
v_gene: TRBV28
abundance: .
d_gene: .
CDR3nt: TGTGCCAGCAGTTTATACAGGGCAGATACGCAGTATTTT
CDR3aa: CASSLYRADTQYF

j_gene: TRBJ2-7
v_gene: TRBV30
abundance: .
d_gene: .
CDR3nt: TGTGCCTGGAGGATCACGAGCTCCTACGAGCAGTACTTC
CDR3aa: CAWRITSSYEQYF

j_gene: TRBJ2-5
v_gene: TRBV9
abundance: .
d_gene: .
CDR3nt: TGTGCCAGCAGCGTAGATCCGGGACAAGAGACCCAGTACTTC
CDR3aa: CASSVDPGQETQYF

j_gene: TRBJ1-4
v_gene: TRBV29-1
abundance: .
d_gene: .
CDR3nt: TGCAGCGTGCCGACGGCCGGCGGTGAAAAACTGTTTTTT
CDR3aa: CSVPTAGGEKLFF

j_gene: TRBJ1-1
v_gene: TRBV14
abundance: .
d_gene: .
CDR3nt: TGTGCCAGCAGCCAAGTCGGATGGGGGCTAGTTTTGCGTAACACTGAAGCTTTCTTT
CDR3aa: CASSQVGWGLVLRNTEAFF

j_gene: TRBJ2-2
v_gene: TRBV25-1
abundance: .
d_gene: TRBD2
CDR3nt: TGTGCCAGCAGTGTCCGGGAGGGTGTTGCCGGGGAGCTGTTTTTT
CDR3aa: CASSVREGVAGELFF

j_gene: TRBJ2-3
v_gene: TRBV4-2
abundance: .
d_gene: .
CDR3nt: TGTGCCAGCAGCCAAGACGGGACATATACGCAGTATTTT
CDR3aa: CASSQDGTYTQYF

j_gene: TRBJ1-6
v_gene: TRBV5-5
abundance: .
d_gene: TRBD1
CDR3nt: TGTGCCAGCAGCGCATTACCAGACAGGGGGTCATATAATTCACCCCTCCACTTT
CDR3aa: CASSALPDRGSYNSPLHF